This T cell receptor (beta chain) was sequenced for a study of blood T cell repertoires in COVID-19. The overall study: Italy, Spain and the United States were the sources of the convalescent and acute COVID-19 samples. The cDNA or gDNA used as material had been derived from T cells, B-cell-depleted T cells, or PBMCs.

In the original processing: Amplifying reference gene primers gave estimates of nucleated cell counts. Profiling relied on immunoSEQ multiplex PCR, and the TCRdb table lists in-frame clones only, not all of them. V, J and clone size are those of that table, while D and trimming were read from the DNA. The table includes tens of thousands of clones, approximately 87% detected once. Trimming at V came to 4 bases and at J to 5 bases, leaving 7 bases not matched to a gene. This CDR3 is built from 14 residues. Germline loops: CDR1 SGHRS, CDR2 YFSETQ. The sequenced sample was peripheral blood. The sequence was collected from a human donor in a cohort sampled during active COVID-19. The rearrangement links TRBV5-1 to TRBJ1-2; TRBD1 agrees at 8 bases. CDR3: CASSEGWTGYGYTF. As DNA, the CDR3 is TGCGCCAGCAGCGAGGGGTGGACAGGGTATGGCTACACCTTC.